The sequence of this TCR beta chain was determined in a study of cytotoxic CD8 clonotypes in ibrutinib-treated CLL. Across the study: After a median of about 70 months, roughly 14 patients stayed remitted and approximately twelve progressed; responses had been partial in roughly 25 and complete in 2.

With respect to this clone: The antigen is unknown.

Germline V CDR1 and CDR2: SGHAT, FQNNGV. V was clipped by 1 base and J by 7 bases, with 12 bases between them. The CDR3 covers 14 residues. The method was immunoSEQ multiplex PCR; TCRdb's version includes in-frame clones alone and lacks a portion of them. The repertoire consists of tens of thousands of clones, with around 68% occurring once and the leading ten covering 10% to 15%. Study results and limitations: Public clonotypes were seen rarely and were contracted or stable on treatment. Clonality showed a rise at ibrutinib response that reversed toward baseline at progression.

This TCR derives from a human donor with chronic lymphocytic leukemia. The source material was PBMCs, sampled after 12 months of ibrutinib treatment. The chain recombines TRBV11-2 with TRBJ2-3, with D uncertain. The CDR3 loop is CASSLARGTNTQYF. CDR3 sequence (DNA): TGTGCCAGCAGCTTAGCGCGCGGAACTAATACGCAGTATTTT.